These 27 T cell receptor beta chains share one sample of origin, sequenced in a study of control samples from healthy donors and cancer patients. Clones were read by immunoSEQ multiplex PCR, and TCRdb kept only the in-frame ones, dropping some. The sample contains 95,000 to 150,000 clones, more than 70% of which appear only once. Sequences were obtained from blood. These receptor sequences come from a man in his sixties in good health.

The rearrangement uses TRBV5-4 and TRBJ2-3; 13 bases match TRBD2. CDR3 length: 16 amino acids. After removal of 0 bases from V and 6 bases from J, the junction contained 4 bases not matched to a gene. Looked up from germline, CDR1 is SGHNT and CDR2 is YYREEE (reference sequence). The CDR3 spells CASSLAATSGGDTQYF. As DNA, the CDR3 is TGTGCCAGCAGCTTGGCCGCGACTAGCGGGGGGGATACGCAGTATTTT.

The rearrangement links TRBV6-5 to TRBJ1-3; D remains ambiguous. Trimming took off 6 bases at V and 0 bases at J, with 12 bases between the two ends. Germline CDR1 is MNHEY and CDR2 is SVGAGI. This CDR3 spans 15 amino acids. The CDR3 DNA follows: TGTGCCAGCAGGTATGATGAGAGCTCTGGAAACACCATATATTTT. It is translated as CASRYDESSGNTIYF.

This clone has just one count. CDR3 in DNA: TGTGCCAGCAGTCCATCCTACACTGAAGCTTTCTTT. As protein: CASSPSYTEAFF. The rearrangement uses TRBV6-6 and TRBJ1-1, with unresolved D. This CDR3 has 12 residues. Trimming stripped 5 bases from V and 3 bases from J, with 7 bases between. CDR1 is MNHNY and CDR2 is SVGAGI in the germline V gene (reference sequence).

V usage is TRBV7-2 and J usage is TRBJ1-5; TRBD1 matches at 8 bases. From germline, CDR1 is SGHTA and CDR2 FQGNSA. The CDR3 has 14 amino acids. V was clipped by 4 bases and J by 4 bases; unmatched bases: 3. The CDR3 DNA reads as TGTGCCAGCAGCTGGACAGGGATAAATCAGCCCCAGCATTTT. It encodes CASSWTGINQPQHF.

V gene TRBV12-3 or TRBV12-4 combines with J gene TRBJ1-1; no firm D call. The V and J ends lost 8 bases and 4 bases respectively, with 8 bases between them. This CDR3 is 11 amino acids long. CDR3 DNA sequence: TGTGCCAGCCGGGGTGCCACTGAAGCTTTCTTT. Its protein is CASRGATEAFF.

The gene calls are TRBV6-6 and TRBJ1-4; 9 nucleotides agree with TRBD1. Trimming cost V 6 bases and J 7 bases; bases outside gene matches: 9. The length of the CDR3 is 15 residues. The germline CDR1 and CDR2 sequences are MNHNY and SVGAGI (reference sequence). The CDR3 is CASSPRQGGVEKLFF. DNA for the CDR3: TGTGCCAGCAGCCCACGACAGGGGGGGGTTGAAAAACTGTTTTTT.

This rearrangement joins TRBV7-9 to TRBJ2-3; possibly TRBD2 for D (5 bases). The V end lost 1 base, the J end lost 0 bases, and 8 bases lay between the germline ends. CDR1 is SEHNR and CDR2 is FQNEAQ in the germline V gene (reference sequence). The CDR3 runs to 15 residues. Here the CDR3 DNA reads TGTGCCAGCAGCTTAGAAGGAGGAAGCACAGATACGCAGTATTTT. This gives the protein CASSLEGGSTDTQYF.

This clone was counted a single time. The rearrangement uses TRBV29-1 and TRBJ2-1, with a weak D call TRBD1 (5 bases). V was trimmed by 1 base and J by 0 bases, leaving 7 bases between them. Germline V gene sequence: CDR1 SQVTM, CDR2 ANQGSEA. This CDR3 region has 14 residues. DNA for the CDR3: TGCAGCGTTGAAGGACAGAGCTCCTACAATGAGCAGTTCTTC. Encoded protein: CSVEGQSSYNEQFF.

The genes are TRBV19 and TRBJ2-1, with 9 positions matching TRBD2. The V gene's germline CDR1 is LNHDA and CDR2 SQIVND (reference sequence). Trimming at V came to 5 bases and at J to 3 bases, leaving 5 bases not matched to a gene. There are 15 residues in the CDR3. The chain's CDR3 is CASSLSGGNYNEQFF. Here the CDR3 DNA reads TGTGCCAGTAGTTTAAGCGGGGGGAACTACAATGAGCAGTTCTTC.

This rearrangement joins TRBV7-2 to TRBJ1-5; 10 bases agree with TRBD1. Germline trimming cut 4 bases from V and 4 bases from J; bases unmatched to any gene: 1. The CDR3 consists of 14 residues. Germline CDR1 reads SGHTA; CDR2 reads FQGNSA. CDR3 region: CASSSGQGNQPQHF. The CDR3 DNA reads TGTGCCAGCAGCTCGGGACAGGGGAATCAGCCCCAGCATTTT. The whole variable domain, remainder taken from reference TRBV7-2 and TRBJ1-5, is GAGVSQSPSNKVTEKGKDVELRCDPISGHTALYWYRQSLGQGLEFLIYFQGNSAPDKSGLPSDRFSAERTGGSVSTLTIQRTQQEDSAVYLCASSSGQGNQPQHFGDGTRLSIL.

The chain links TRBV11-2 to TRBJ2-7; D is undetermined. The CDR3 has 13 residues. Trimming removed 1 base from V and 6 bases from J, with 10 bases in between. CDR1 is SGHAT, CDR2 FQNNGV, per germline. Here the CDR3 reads CASSLGGGLEQYF. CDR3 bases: TGTGCCAGCAGCTTAGGAGGTGGTCTCGAGCAGTACTTC.

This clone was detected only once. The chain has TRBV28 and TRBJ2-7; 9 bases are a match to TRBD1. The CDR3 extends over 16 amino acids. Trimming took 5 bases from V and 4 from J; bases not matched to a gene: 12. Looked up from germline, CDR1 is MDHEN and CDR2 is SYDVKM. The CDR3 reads CASSPPTGGGMYEQYF. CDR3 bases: TGTGCCAGCAGTCCGCCGACAGGGGGGGGGATGTACGAGCAGTACTTC.

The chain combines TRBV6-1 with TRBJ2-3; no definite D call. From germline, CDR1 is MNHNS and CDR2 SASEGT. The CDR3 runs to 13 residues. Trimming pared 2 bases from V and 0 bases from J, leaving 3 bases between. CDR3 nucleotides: TGTGCCAGCAGTGAAAAGAGCACAGATACGCAGTATTTT. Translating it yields CASSEKSTDTQYF.

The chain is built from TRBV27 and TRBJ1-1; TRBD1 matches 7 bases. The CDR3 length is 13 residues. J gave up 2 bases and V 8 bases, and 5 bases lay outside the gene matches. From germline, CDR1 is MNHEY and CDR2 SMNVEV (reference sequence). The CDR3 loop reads CASGTGANTEAFF. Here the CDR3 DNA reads TGTGCCAGCGGTACAGGGGCCAACACTGAAGCTTTCTTT.

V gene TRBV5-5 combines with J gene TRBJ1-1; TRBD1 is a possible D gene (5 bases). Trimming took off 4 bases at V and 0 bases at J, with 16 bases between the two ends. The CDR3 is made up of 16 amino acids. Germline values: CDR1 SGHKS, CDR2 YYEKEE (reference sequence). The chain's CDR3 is CASSKRQTLMNTEAFF. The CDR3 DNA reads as TGTGCCAGCAGCAAAAGACAGACCCTCATGAACACTGAAGCTTTCTTT.

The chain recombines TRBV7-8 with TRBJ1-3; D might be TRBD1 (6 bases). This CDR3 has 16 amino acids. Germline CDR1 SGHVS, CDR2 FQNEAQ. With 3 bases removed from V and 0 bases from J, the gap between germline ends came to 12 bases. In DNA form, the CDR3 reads TGTGCCAGCAGCTTCGGACAGATGAGCTCTGGAAACACCATATATTTT. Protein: CASSFGQMSSGNTIYF.

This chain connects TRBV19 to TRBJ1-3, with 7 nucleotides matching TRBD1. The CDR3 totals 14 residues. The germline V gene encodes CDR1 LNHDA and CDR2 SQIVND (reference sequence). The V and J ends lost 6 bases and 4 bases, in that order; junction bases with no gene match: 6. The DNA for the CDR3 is TGTGCCAGTAGCGTGGGACAGCTGGGAAACACCATATATTTT. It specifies CASSVGQLGNTIYF.

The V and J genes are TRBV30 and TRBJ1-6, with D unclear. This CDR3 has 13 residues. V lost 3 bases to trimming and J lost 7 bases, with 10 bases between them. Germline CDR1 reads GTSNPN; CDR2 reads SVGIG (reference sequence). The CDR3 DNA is TGTGCCTGGAGCCCGGCGGGGAATTCACCCCTCCACTTT. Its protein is CAWSPAGNSPLHF.

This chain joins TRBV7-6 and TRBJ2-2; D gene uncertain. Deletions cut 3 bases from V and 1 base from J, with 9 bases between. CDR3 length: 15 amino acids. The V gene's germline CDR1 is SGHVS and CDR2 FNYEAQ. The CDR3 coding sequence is TGTGCCAGCAGCTTTTTGGACGGGAACACCGGGGAGCTGTTTTTT. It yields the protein CASSFLDGNTGELFF.

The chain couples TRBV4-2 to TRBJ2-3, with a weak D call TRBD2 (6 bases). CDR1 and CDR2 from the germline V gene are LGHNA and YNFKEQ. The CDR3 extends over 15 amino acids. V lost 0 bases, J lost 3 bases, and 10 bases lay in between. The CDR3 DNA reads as TGTGCCAGCAGCCAAGAAACCCTAGCGACAGATACGCAGTATTTT. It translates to CASSQETLATDTQYF.

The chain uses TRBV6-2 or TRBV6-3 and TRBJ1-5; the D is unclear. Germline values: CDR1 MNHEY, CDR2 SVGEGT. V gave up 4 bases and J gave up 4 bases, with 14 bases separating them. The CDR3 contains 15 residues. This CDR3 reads CASSFAGGRNQPQHF. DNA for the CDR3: TGTGCCAGCAGTTTCGCCGGAGGAAGGAATCAGCCCCAGCATTTT.

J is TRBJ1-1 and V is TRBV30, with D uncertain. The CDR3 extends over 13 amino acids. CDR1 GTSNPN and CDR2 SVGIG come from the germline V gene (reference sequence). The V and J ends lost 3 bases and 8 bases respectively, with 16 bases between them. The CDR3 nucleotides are TGTGCCTGGAGACCAGAGGGCAGTCGGGAAGCTTTCTTT. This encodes CAWRPEGSREAFF.

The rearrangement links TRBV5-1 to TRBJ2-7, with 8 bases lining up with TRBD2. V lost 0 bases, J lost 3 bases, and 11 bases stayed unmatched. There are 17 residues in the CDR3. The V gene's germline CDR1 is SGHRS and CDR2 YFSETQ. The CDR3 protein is CASSLEAGAGVFYEQYF. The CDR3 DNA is TGCGCCAGCAGCTTGGAGGCGGGAGCGGGAGTCTTCTACGAGCAGTACTTC.

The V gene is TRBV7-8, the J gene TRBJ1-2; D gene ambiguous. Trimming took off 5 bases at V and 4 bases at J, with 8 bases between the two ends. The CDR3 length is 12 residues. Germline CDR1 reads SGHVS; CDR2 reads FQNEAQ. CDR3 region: CASSRNGYGYTF. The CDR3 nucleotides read TGTGCCAGCAGCCGGAACGGCTATGGCTACACCTTC.

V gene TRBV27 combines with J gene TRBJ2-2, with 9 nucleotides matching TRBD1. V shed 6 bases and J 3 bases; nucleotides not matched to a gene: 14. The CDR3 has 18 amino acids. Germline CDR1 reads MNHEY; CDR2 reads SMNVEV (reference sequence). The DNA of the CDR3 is TGTGCCAGCAGACCGGGACAGGGAAAGACTTCGGACACCGGGGAGCTGTTTTTT. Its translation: CASRPGQGKTSDTGELFF.

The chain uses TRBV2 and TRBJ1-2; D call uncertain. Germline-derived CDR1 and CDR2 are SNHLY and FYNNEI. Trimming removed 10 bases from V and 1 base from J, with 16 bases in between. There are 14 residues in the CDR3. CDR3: CAITDLTFNYGYTF. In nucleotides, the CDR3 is TGTGCCATCACGGACCTAACGTTTAACTATGGCTACACCTTC.

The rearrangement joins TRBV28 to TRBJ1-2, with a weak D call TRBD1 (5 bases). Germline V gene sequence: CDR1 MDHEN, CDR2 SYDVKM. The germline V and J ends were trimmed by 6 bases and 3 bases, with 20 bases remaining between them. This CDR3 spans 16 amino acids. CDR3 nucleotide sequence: TGTGCCAGCAGACCTCAACGGGGTTTGGGGGACTATGGCTACACCTTC. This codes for CASRPQRGLGDYGYTF.